The rows below give T cell receptor beta chains drawn from one sample of a study of vaccination effects on CD4 cells after COVID-19. TCRdb's table, derived via immunoSEQ multiplex PCR, lists solely in-frame clones and lacks some. Of around 25,000 clones listed, 83% are singletons. Their recognized antigens are unknown. Sequencing used CD4+ T cells from PBMCs cultured with HCoV-NL63 spike peptides, obtained after COVID-19 vaccination. Every receptor here comes from a human donor who received a COVID-19 vaccine. Some clones in this sample may be carry-over from other donors' samples. Both conserved end residues are part of each CDR3. Each record gives: CDR3 protein, D gene, V gene, J gene. The D gene is left open where the match is weak.

CASSESTNYGYTF	.	TRBV10-1	TRBJ1-2
CASSQFRNSALAKNIQYF	.	TRBV14	TRBJ2-4
CASSRQGQTNEKLFF	TRBD1	TRBV7-2	TRBJ1-4
CAIQAGGYNEQFF	TRBD2	TRBV10-3	TRBJ2-1
CASSLGGKTWNYGYTF	.	TRBV13	TRBJ1-2
CASRQQGPPDTDTQYF	TRBD1	TRBV5-4	TRBJ2-3
CASSPQLGAYGYTF	.	TRBV4-1	TRBJ1-2
CASSYDRRAEAFF	.	TRBV6-2/TRBV6-3	TRBJ1-1
CASSQLSWTGKKKPYNSPLHF	TRBD1	TRBV4-1	TRBJ1-6
CASSYRVNQPQHF	.	TRBV6-6	TRBJ1-5
CASSPRQGHQPQHF	TRBD1	TRBV6-2/TRBV6-3	TRBJ1-5
CASSLSSGANTGELFF	TRBD2	TRBV5-1	TRBJ2-2
CASSVGVAGELFF	.	TRBV9	TRBJ2-2
CASSRGEGVGNQPQHF	.	TRBV7-9	TRBJ1-5
CASSADSSSYNSPLHF	.	TRBV5-1	TRBJ1-6
CASSLRERGNTGELFF	TRBD2	TRBV7-3	TRBJ2-2
CASSPDSQETQYF	.	TRBV11-2	TRBJ2-5
CASSPGGRGHTGELFF	TRBD1	TRBV7-2	TRBJ2-2
CASSLGGVLSGNTIYF	.	TRBV5-5	TRBJ1-3
CASSESGAGYTF	.	TRBV2	TRBJ1-2
CASSFRLERNTEAFF	.	TRBV6-2/TRBV6-3	TRBJ1-1
CASSLSFVVTGELFF	.	TRBV7-2	TRBJ2-2
CASSLALSLAGNTIYF	.	TRBV5-1	TRBJ1-3
CASSTTGSSNQPQHF	.	TRBV2	TRBJ1-5
CASSQSQGNYGYTF	.	TRBV3-1/TRBV3-2	TRBJ1-2
CASSSPGSETQYF	.	TRBV6-5	TRBJ2-5
CASNPGPGQGRTEAFF	TRBD1	TRBV25-1	TRBJ1-1
CASSFSPFIAGNTIYF	.	TRBV7-6	TRBJ1-3
CASSLGWADYGYTF	.	TRBV7-9	TRBJ1-2
CASSAPGSNQPQHF	.	TRBV2	TRBJ1-5
CASTPGGRNQPQHF	TRBD1	TRBV27	TRBJ1-5
CASSYSWSSNYGYTF	.	TRBV6-5	TRBJ1-2
CASSPNEKLFF	.	TRBV18	TRBJ1-4
CASSGGSPLHF	.	TRBV12-3/TRBV12-4	TRBJ1-6
CASSKPFTCETQYF	.	TRBV21-1	TRBJ2-5
CAWTHSEIGNTIYF	.	TRBV30	TRBJ1-3
CASSLGLGQLTGELFF	TRBD1	TRBV7-2	TRBJ2-2
CASSLPGQGARELFF	TRBD1	TRBV5-6	TRBJ2-2
CASSSGDAGNNSPLHF	.	TRBV5-1	TRBJ1-6
CASSKTGGYNEQFF	TRBD2	TRBV6-2/TRBV6-3	TRBJ2-1
CAWNTGTANQPQHF	TRBD1	TRBV30	TRBJ1-5